This TCR beta chain was obtained from a study of blood T cells in healthy people across ages. The V gene lost 5 bases and the J gene lost 4 bases, with 20 bases spanning the gap. This CDR3 region has 16 residues. Per germline, CDR1 LNHDA and CDR2 SQIVND (reference sequence). Healthy individuals of Caucasian origin from Russia, aged about 6 to 100, served as donors. The authors drew around 9.3 milliliters of peripheral blood from each donor. The study, taken as a whole, reports: CMV infection status of these donors was not known. Higher diversity and more naive CD4+ cells were features of long-lived donors, compared to aged donors.

As to this clonotype: Its antigen is as yet unknown.

A second PCR, run for about 6 to 12 cycles, used a sample-barcoded 5' primer plus a J-beta primer mix. TCRdb independently ran MiXCR on the 5' RACE reads; one entry per CDR3 protein. This sample has about 680,000 distinct CDR3 sequences, with over 45% found just once. What was sequenced was blood. V is TRBV19 and J is TRBJ2-5, with TRBD2 as a possible D gene (6 bases). This clonotype was sampled from a woman in her fifties or sixties in good health. The CDR3 spells CASSPSRTGDGETQYF. CDR3 bases: TGTGCCAGTAGTCCCAGCCGGACGGGGGACGGAGAGACCCAGTACTTC.